This T cell receptor (beta chain) comes out of a study of blood T cell repertoires in COVID-19. Background on the study: Sites across the United States, Italy and Spain contributed samples from acute and convalescent COVID-19. In each case, the material was cDNA or gDNA derived from T cells, B-cell-depleted T cells, or PBMCs.

Germline trimming cut 5 bases from V and 1 base from J; bases unmatched to any gene: 1. This CDR3 has 13 residues. CDR1 SGHRS and CDR2 YFSETQ come from the germline V gene. Original analysis: Cell counts per sample came from amplifying reference gene primers. TCRdb's table, derived via immunoSEQ multiplex PCR, lists solely in-frame clones and lacks some. D and trimming come from the DNA, and the V and J calls and clone size come from that table. Here the sample spans approximately 230,000 clones, 70% to 90% being singletons. The sample consisted of peripheral blood. This sequence joins TRBV5-1 and TRBJ2-3; 7 bases fit TRBD1. The sequence came from a man younger than 30 with active or convalescent COVID-19. CDR3: CASSGQGTDTQYF. For the CDR3, the DNA is TGCGCCAGCAGTGGACAGGGCACAGATACGCAGTATTTT.